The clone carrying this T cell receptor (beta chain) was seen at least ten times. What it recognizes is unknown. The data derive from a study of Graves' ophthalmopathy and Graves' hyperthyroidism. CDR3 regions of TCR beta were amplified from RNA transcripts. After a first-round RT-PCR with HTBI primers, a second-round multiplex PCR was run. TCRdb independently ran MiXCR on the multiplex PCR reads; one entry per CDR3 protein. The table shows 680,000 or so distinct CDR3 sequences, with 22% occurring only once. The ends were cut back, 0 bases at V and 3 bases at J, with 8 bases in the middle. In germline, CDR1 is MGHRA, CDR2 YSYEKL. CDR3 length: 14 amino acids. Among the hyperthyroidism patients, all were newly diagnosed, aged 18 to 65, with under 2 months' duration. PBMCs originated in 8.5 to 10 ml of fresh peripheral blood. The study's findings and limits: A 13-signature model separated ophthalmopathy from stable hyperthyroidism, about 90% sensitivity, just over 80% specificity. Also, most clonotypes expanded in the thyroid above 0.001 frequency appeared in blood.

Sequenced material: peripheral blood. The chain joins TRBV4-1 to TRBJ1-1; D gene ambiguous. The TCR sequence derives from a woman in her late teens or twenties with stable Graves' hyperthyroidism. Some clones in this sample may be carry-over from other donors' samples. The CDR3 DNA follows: TGCGCCAGCAGCCAAGAAGAGTTCTACACTGAAGCTTTCTTT. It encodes CASSQEEFYTEAFF.